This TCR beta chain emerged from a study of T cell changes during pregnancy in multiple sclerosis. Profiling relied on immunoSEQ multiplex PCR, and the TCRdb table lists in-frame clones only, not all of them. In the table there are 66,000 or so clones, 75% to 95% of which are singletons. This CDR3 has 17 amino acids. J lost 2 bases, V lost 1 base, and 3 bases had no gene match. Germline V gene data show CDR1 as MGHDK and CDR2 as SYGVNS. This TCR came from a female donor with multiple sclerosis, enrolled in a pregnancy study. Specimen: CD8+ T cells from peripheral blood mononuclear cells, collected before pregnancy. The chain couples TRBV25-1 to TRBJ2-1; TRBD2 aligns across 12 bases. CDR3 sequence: CASSESLAGGPYNEQFF. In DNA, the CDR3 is TGTGCCAGCAGTGAATCCCTAGCGGGGGGGCCCTACAATGAGCAGTTCTTC.